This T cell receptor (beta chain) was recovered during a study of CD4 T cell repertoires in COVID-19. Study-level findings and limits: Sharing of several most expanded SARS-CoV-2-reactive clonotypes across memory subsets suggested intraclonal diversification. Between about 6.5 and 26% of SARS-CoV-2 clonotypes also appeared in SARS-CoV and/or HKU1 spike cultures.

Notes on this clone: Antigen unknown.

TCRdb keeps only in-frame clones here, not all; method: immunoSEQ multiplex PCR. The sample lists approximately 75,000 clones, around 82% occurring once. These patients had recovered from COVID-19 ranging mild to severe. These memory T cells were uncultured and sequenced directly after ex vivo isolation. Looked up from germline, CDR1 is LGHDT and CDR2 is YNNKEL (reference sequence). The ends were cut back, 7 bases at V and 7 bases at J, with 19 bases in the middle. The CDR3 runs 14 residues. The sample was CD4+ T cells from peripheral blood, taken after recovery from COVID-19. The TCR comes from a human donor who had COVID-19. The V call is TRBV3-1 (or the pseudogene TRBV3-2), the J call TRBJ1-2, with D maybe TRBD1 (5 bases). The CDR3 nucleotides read TGTGCCAGCACCAAAGAGGAGGGGAGAATTGGCTACACCTTC. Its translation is CASTKEEGRIGYTF.